Below, one T cell receptor (beta chain) is given with its context. Its antigen is unknown. This sample is part of a study of cytomegalovirus exposure and HLA in healthy donors. Study overall: The 90 to 150 validation repertoires used the same platform as the 666 first-cohort repertoires, a later analysis reported.

Produced via immunoSEQ multiplex PCR; TCRdb's table is partial and in-frame only. The data hold 100,000 to 150,000 clones, with roughly 86% observed a single time. The donors were members of the validation cohort comprising some 130 subjects, separate from the approximately 670-subject first cohort. Study results and limitations: Researchers counted 164 TCR beta chains as cytomegalovirus-associated.

Trimming took 4 bases from V and 2 from J; bases not matched to a gene: 2. This CDR3 has 14 amino acids. CDR1 and CDR2 from the germline V gene are SGDLS and YYNGEE. The sequence was collected from a man in his thirties or forties in good health and CMV-seronegative. Material: PBMCs. V and J are TRBV9 and TRBJ2-1; 8 bases are shared with TRBD2. The CDR3 region has the DNA TGTGCCAGCAGCCCGGGACTAGCCTACAATGAGCAGTTCTTC. It is translated as CASSPGLAYNEQFF.